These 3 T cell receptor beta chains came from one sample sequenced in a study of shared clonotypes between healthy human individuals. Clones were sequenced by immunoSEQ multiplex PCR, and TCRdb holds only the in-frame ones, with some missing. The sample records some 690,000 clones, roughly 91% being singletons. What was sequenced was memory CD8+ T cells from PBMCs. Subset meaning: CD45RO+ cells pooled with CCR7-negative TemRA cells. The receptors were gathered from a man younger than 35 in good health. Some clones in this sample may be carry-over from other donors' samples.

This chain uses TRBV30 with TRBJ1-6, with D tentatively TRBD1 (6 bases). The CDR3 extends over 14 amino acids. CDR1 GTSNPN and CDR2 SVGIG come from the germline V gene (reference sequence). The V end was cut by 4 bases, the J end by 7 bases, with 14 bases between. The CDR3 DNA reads TGTGCCTGGACCTCAGGGACACTCAATTCACCCCTCCACTTT. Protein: CAWTSGTLNSPLHF. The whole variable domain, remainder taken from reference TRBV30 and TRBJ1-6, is SQTIHQWPATLVQPVGSPLSLECTVEGTSNPNLYWYRQAAGRGLQLLFYSVGIGQISSEVPQNLSASRPQDRQFILSSKKLLLSDSGFYLCAWTSGTLNSPLHFGNGTRLTVT.

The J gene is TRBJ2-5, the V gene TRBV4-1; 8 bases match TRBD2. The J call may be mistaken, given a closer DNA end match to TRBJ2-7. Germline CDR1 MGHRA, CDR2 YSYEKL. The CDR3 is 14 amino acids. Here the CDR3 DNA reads TGCGCCAGCAGCCAAGGGCGGGAGGTGTACGAGCAGTACTTC. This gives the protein CASSQGREVYEQYF.

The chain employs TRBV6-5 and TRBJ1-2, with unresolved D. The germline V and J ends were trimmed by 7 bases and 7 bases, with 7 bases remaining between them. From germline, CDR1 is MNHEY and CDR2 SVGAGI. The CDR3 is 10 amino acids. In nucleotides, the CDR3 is TGTGCCAGCAAGTTAGGTGGCTACACCTTC. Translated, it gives CASKLGGYTF.